The T cell receptor beta chain under discussion was sequenced for a study of cytomegalovirus exposure and HLA in healthy donors. This CDR3 is 16 amino acids long. Looked up from germline, CDR1 is MNHEY and CDR2 is SMNVEV (reference sequence). J was trimmed by 5 bases and V by 5 bases; bases with no gene match: 6. 13 Jbeta primers and 60 Vbeta primers were used for the PCR. TCRdb's table, derived via immunoSEQ multiplex PCR, lists solely in-frame clones and lacks some. This table holds under 200,000 clones, over 65% found once. The chain has TRBV27 and TRBJ2-5, with 15 nucleotides matching TRBD2. Material for sequencing was PBMCs. The origin of this receptor is a woman in her forties or fifties in good health and CMV-seropositive. CDR3 sequence: CASSPGLAGGGETQYF. The CDR3 bases are TGTGCCAGCAGTCCGGGACTAGCGGGGGGCGGTGAGACCCAGTACTTC.